The clone carrying this T cell receptor (beta chain) was seen a handful of times. The antigen remains undetermined. Preparation of TCR beta libraries was done by quantitative 5'-RACE with molecular barcodes. From the 5' RACE reads, TCRdb called clonotypes with MiXCR, one entry per CDR3 protein. The data contain hundreds of thousands of distinct CDR3 sequences, roughly 12% of them seen just once; the ten biggest clones take up 0.45% to 0.6%. The data were taken from a study of CD8 T cells in ankylosing spondylitis. Points from the study as a whole: Peripheral blood held disease-linked clones only at relatively low frequency, and these were CD8+. Clones linked to disease were reported to show significant enrichment in matched ankylosing spondylitis synovial fluid. Some motif variants had been reported before (in reactive arthritis synovial fluid and blood). A motif in TCR beta, a set of roughly eight highly homologous variants, appeared characteristic of ankylosing spondylitis blood.

Germline V gene sequence: CDR1 SGHDT, CDR2 YYEEEE. The ends were cut back, 6 bases at V and 2 bases at J, with 18 bases in the middle. The CDR3 has 15 residues. The V call is TRBV5-6, the J call TRBJ2-7; a weak D match, TRBD1 (6 bases). The sample comprised blood, either unsorted or a sorted T cell fraction (not recorded which). This sequence was found in a male donor with ankylosing spondylitis. CDR3 protein: CASTYRVTGPYEQYF. In DNA form, the CDR3 reads TGTGCCAGCACATACCGGGTGACAGGTCCCTACGAGCAGTACTTC.